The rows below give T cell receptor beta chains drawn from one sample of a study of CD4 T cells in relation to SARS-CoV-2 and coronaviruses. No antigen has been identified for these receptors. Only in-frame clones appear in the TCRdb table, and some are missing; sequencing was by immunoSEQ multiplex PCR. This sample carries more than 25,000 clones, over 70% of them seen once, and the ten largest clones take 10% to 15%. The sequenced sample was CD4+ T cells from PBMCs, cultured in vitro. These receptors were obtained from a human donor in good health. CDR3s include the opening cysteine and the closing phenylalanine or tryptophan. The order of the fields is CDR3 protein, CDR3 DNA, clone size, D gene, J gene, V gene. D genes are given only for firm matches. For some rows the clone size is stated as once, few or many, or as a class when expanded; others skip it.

CASSYSHSGEQFF | TGTGCCAGCAGTTACTCCCATAGCGGTGAGCAGTTCTTC | NA | NA | TRBJ2-1 | TRBV6-5
CASRAGGQETQYF | TGTGCCAGCAGGGCGGGGGGCCAGGAGACCCAGTACTTC | NA | TRBD2 | TRBJ2-5 | TRBV12-3/TRBV12-4
CATGGLTGANVLTF | TGTGCCACCGGTGGGTTAACTGGGGCCAACGTCCTGACTTTC | NA | NA | TRBJ2-6 | TRBV19
CASKPGGPSSYNEQFF | TGTGCCAGCAAGCCCGGGGGACCCAGCTCCTACAATGAGCAGTTCTTC | few | NA | TRBJ2-1 | TRBV7-8
CASSLLGNYEQYF | TGCGCCAGCAGCTTGTTGGGGAACTACGAGCAGTACTTC | few | NA | TRBJ2-7 | TRBV5-1
CASSLGGDYGYTF | TGTGCCAGCAGCTTGGGGGGTGACTATGGCTACACCTTC | few | NA | TRBJ1-2 | TRBV5-4
CASTREVSTETQYF | TGTGCCAGCACTCGGGAGGTTAGCACGGAGACCCAGTACTTC | NA | TRBD2 | TRBJ2-5 | TRBV2
CASSPLPYRETGELFF | TGCGCCAGCAGCCCCCTTCCCTACAGGGAGACCGGGGAGCTGTTTTTT | few | NA | TRBJ2-2 | TRBV4-1
CASSLRQGVTGELFF | TGTGCCAGCAGCTTGCGGCAGGGGGTCACCGGGGAGCTGTTTTTT | NA | TRBD1 | TRBJ2-2 | TRBV7-3
CASSLSGVGNEQFF | TGTGCCAGCAGCCTTAGCGGGGTTGGGAATGAGCAGTTCTTC | NA | TRBD2 | TRBJ2-1 | TRBV7-2
CASSHNSGGAYNEQFF | TGTGCCAGCAGCCACAATAGCGGGGGGGCTTACAATGAGCAGTTCTTC | few | TRBD2 | TRBJ2-1 | TRBV3-1/TRBV3-2
CASSEAGPYNEQFF | TGTGCCAGCAGTGAAGCGGGCCCCTACAATGAGCAGTTCTTC | NA | NA | TRBJ2-1 | TRBV6-1
CASSDLAGGTDTQYF | TGCGCCAGCAGTGATTTAGCGGGGGGAACAGATACGCAGTATTTT | NA | TRBD2 | TRBJ2-3 | TRBV10-1
CASSLEIGPGQETQYF | TGTGCCAGCAGCTTGGAGATAGGCCCCGGCCAAGAGACCCAGTACTTC | few | NA | TRBJ2-5 | TRBV5-4
CASSPQGAYSGANVLTF | TGTGCCAGCAGTCCCCAGGGGGCCTACTCTGGGGCCAACGTCCTGACTTTC | NA | TRBD1 | TRBJ2-6 | TRBV6-2/TRBV6-3
CASSATGPRGYTF | TGTGCCAGCAGTGCGACAGGTCCTCGGGGCTACACCTTC | few | NA | TRBJ1-2 | TRBV2
CASSRQGGGKNIQYF | TGCGCCAGCAGCCGACAGGGGGGTGGCAAAAACATTCAGTACTTC | NA | TRBD1 | TRBJ2-4 | TRBV4-3
CASDISGSALNEQFF | TGCGCCAGCGACATTAGCGGGAGCGCGCTGAATGAGCAGTTCTTC | NA | TRBD2 | TRBJ2-1 | TRBV5-1
CASSVEQGGGMNTEAFF | TGTGCCAGCAGCGTGGAACAGGGTGGGGGCATGAACACTGAAGCTTTCTTT | NA | NA | TRBJ1-1 | TRBV9
CSVRELTHEQYF | TGCAGCGTACGGGAGCTAACCCACGAGCAGTACTTC | NA | NA | TRBJ2-7 | TRBV29-1
CASSFVAGANNEQFF | TGTGCCAGCAGCTTCGTAGCGGGCGCGAACAATGAGCAGTTCTTC | few | TRBD2 | TRBJ2-1 | TRBV7-2
CASSQPFPASAETQYF | TGTGCCAGCAGCCAACCCTTCCCGGCCTCGGCAGAGACCCAGTACTTC | NA | NA | TRBJ2-5 | TRBV14
CASSSGQDYNEQFF | TGTGCCAGCAGCTCGGGACAGGACTACAATGAGCAGTTCTTC | NA | TRBD1 | TRBJ2-1 | TRBV7-9
CASSLAQETQYF | TGCGCCAGCAGCTTGGCCCAGGAGACCCAGTACTTC | NA | NA | TRBJ2-5 | TRBV5-1
CASSLGAQQYF | TGTGCCAGCAGTTTGGGGGCCCAGCAGTACTTC | NA | NA | TRBJ2-7 | TRBV12-3/TRBV12-4
CASSLVSRLSYEQYF | TGCGCCAGCAGCTTGGTGTCGCGCCTCTCCTACGAGCAGTACTTC | NA | NA | TRBJ2-7 | TRBV5-1
CASSFREAGANVLTF | TGTGCCAGCAGCTTCAGGGAAGCTGGGGCCAACGTCCTGACTTTC | NA | NA | TRBJ2-6 | TRBV5-4
CASSPGTSYEQYF | TGTGCCAGCAGCCCCGGGACCTCATACGAGCAGTACTTC | NA | NA | TRBJ2-7 | TRBV7-2
CASSPRHLRETQYF | TGTGCCAGTAGTCCCCGACACCTACGGGAGACCCAGTACTTC | few | NA | TRBJ2-5 | TRBV19
CASSQEPGGGGEQYF | TGTGCCAGCAGCCAAGAACCCGGCGGCGGAGGTGAGCAGTACTTC | few | NA | TRBJ2-7 | TRBV3-1/TRBV3-2
CASSSGQPGNEQFF | TGTGCCAGCAGTTCGGGACAGCCTGGGAATGAGCAGTTCTTC | once | TRBD1 | TRBJ2-1 | TRBV2
CASSLGRARETQYF | TGTGCCAGCAGCTTGGGACGGGCTCGGGAGACCCAGTACTTC | NA | NA | TRBJ2-5 | TRBV7-8
CASSRGTSGLQETQYF | TGTGCCAGCAGCCGGGGGACTAGCGGACTCCAAGAGACCCAGTACTTC | NA | TRBD2 | TRBJ2-5 | TRBV5-4
CASTELTGGASPLHF | TGTGCCAGCACCGAATTGACAGGGGGAGCTTCACCCCTCCACTTT | NA | TRBD1 | TRBJ1-6 | TRBV7-9
CASTGTANTEAFF | TGTGCCAGCACAGGGACGGCAAACACTGAAGCTTTCTTT | once | NA | TRBJ1-1 | TRBV25-1
CASSPDSNYGYTF | TGTGCCAGCAGCCCTGACAGTAACTATGGCTACACCTTC | NA | NA | TRBJ1-2 | TRBV5-4
CASSSGVAGHTDTQYF | TGTGCCAGCAGCTCCGGGGTGGCAGGCCACACAGATACGCAGTATTTT | NA | NA | TRBJ2-3 | TRBV7-2
CASSWTPGELFF | TGTGCCAGCAGCTGGACCCCCGGGGAGCTGTTTTTT | NA | NA | TRBJ2-2 | TRBV5-4
CASSPAGGYGSYEQYF | TGTGCCAGCTCACCAGCGGGAGGTTACGGATCCTACGAGCAGTACTTC | NA | TRBD2 | TRBJ2-7 | TRBV18
CAISEKGSSYGYTF | TGTGCCATCAGTGAGAAGGGTAGCAGCTATGGCTACACCTTC | NA | NA | TRBJ1-2 | TRBV10-3
CASKGLGNTIYF | TGTGCCAGTAAGGGGCTTGGAAACACCATATATTTT | NA | NA | TRBJ1-3 | TRBV19
CASSPNRTPNYGYTF | TGTGCCAGCAGCCCAAACAGGACCCCTAACTATGGCTACACCTTC | NA | NA | TRBJ1-2 | TRBV7-2
CASSKRQGTYYEQYF | TGTGCCAGCAGCAAACGTCAGGGAACTTACTACGAGCAGTACTTC | NA | NA | TRBJ2-7 | TRBV21-1
CATSDPQSFYNEQFF | TGTGCCACCAGTGATCCACAGAGCTTCTACAATGAGCAGTTCTTC | NA | NA | TRBJ2-1 | TRBV24-1
CASSLSTPSGNTIYF | TGTGCCAGCAGCTTAAGTACTCCCTCTGGAAACACCATATATTTT | NA | NA | TRBJ1-3 | TRBV5-4
CASSLEQGRGKLFF | TGCGCCAGCAGCTTGGAACAGGGAAGGGGTAAATTGTTTTTT | NA | NA | TRBJ1-4 | TRBV5-1
CASTGGGADTQYF | TGTGCCAGCACAGGGGGGGGCGCAGATACGCAGTATTTT | NA | NA | TRBJ2-3 | TRBV3-1/TRBV3-2
CASNRDSSTDTQYF | TGTGCCAGTAATAGGGACTCTAGCACAGATACGCAGTATTTT | NA | NA | TRBJ2-3 | TRBV19
CASSPRQGSGNTIYF | TGTGCCAGCTCACCTAGACAGGGCTCTGGAAACACCATATATTTT | NA | TRBD1 | TRBJ1-3 | TRBV18
CASSQDYGQGKGFGETQYF | TGCGCCAGCAGCCAAGATTATGGACAGGGAAAGGGTTTTGGAGAGACCCAGTACTTC | once | TRBD1 | TRBJ2-5 | TRBV4-3
CASSLSGQSGNEQFF | TGCGCCAGCAGCTTGTCGGGACAGTCGGGCAATGAGCAGTTCTTC | NA | TRBD1 | TRBJ2-1 | TRBV5-1
CASSPAGSGYTF | TGTGCCAGCTCACCGGCAGGGAGCGGCTACACCTTC | NA | NA | TRBJ1-2 | TRBV18